These 30 T cell receptor beta chains were all obtained from the same sample, sequenced in a study of T cell repertoires in cytomegalovirus infection. TCRdb analysed the reads with MiXCR anew, one entry per CDR3 protein. The table includes about 460,000 distinct CDR3 sequences, about 11% detected once. Input material: PBMCs. These receptors all stem from a human donor in good health (CMV status not recorded). Some clones in this sample may be carry-over from other donors' samples.

This clonotype was detected ten times or more. This chain uses TRBV2 with TRBJ2-1; possible D gene TRBD2, 5 bases. Trimming pared 3 bases from V and 16 bases from J, leaving 19 bases between. The CDR3 is 13 residues long. Germline V lookup: CDR1 SNHLY, CDR2 FYNNEI. CDR3 sequence: CASSDERAELLFF. As DNA, the CDR3 is TGTGCCAGCAGTGATGAGCGAGCGGAGCTTCTTTTCTTC.

The chain recombines TRBV9 with TRBJ1-2, with a tentative D call TRBD1 (5 bases). This CDR3 contains 13 residues. Trimming removed 3 bases at V and 4 bases at J, with 10 bases between. CDR1 and CDR2 from the germline V gene are SGDLS and YYNGEE. For the CDR3, the DNA is TGTGCCAGCAGCGCCCCGACAGCCTATGGCTACACCTTC. Its translation: CASSAPTAYGYTF.

This clonotype appeared a single time. The rearrangement links TRBV15 to TRBJ1-1; a weak D match, TRBD1 (6 bases). This CDR3 spans 15 amino acids. CDR1 is LNHNV, CDR2 YYDKDF, per germline (reference sequence). Trimming left V 0 bases short and J 8 bases short, with 16 bases between. The DNA of the CDR3 is TGTGCCACCAGCAGAGATTTGGACAGATTCGGGGAAGCTTTCTTT. Protein sequence: CATSRDLDRFGEAFF.

This clonotype has more than one count but fewer than ten. The chain is built from TRBV7-9 and TRBJ1-1; D remains ambiguous. The V end was cut by 2 bases, the J end by 6 bases, with 13 bases between. Germline V gene lookup returns CDR1 SEHNR and CDR2 FQNEAQ (reference sequence). The CDR3 covers 14 residues. The CDR3 nucleotides are TGTGCCAGCAGCTTAATTAGAACGATCTCTGAAGCTTTCTTT. It encodes CASSLIRTISEAFF.

There are many counts of this clonotype. This chain connects TRBV11-2 to TRBJ2-5; no clear D. The CDR3 sequence is 15 residues long. From germline, CDR1 is SGHAT and CDR2 FQNNGV. The ends were cut back, 8 bases at V and 3 bases at J, with 19 bases in the middle. The CDR3 region is CASQDGWLGKETQYF. The CDR3 DNA sequence: TGTGCCAGCCAGGACGGGTGGCTCGGAAAAGAGACCCAGTACTTC.

This clonotype showed up many times. The CDR3 region is CASSLRSSPGNEQYF. The DNA of the CDR3 is TGTGCCAGCAGCTTACGGTCTAGCCCCGGGAACGAGCAGTACTTC. The J gene is TRBJ2-7, the V gene TRBV7-8; tentative D call: TRBD2 (5 bases). V was trimmed by 2 bases and J by 5 bases, leaving 16 bases between them. The CDR3 extends over 15 amino acids. The germline CDR1 and CDR2 sequences are SGHVS and FQNEAQ. Full variable domain (rest looked up from reference TRBV7-8 and TRBJ2-7): GAGVSQSPRYKVAKRGQDVALRCDPISGHVSLFWYQQALGQGPEFLTYFQNEAQLDKSGLPSDRFFAERPEGSVSTLKIQRTQQEDSAVYLCASSLRSSPGNEQYFGPGTRLTVT.

This clonotype was observed at least ten times. J is TRBJ1-4 and V is TRBV28; 8 bases fit TRBD1. V lost 2 bases to trimming and J lost 8 bases; unmatched junction nucleotides: 7. Germline-derived CDR1 and CDR2 are MDHEN and SYDVKM. The CDR3 length is 15 residues. CDR3 coding DNA: TGTGCCAGCAGTTTAGGAGGACAGGGAGGAGAAAAACTGTTTTTT. Translation gives CASSLGGQGGEKLFF.

This clonotype was seen only a few times. The rearrangement joins TRBV12-3 or TRBV12-4 to TRBJ1-1; weak D call: TRBD1 (5 bases). V was cut by 2 bases and J by 4 bases, with 11 bases left in between. The CDR3 extends over 14 amino acids. The chain's CDR3 is CASSLKGSGTEAFF. Written as DNA, the CDR3 is TGTGCCAGCAGTTTAAAGGGGTCGGGCACTGAAGCTTTCTTT.

This clonotype was detected ten times or more. The chain uses TRBV5-4 and TRBJ2-3; tentatively, D is TRBD2 (5 bases). Deletions cut 1 base from V and 5 bases from J, with 11 bases between. Germline values: CDR1 SGHNT, CDR2 YYREEE (reference sequence). The CDR3 consists of 14 residues. The CDR3 bases are TGTGCCAGCAGCTTGCGAGGGCGTAGAGATACGCAGTATTTT. Translated, it gives CASSLRGRRDTQYF.

This clonotype has at least ten counts. The chain is built from TRBV4-1 and TRBJ2-5, with D unresolved. Germline assignment: CDR1 MGHRA and CDR2 YSYEKL. Trimming cost V 3 bases and J 1 base, with 3 bases left between them. This CDR3 contains 12 residues. CDR3: CASSQPQETQYF. As DNA, the CDR3 is TGCGCCAGCAGCCAGCCCCAAGAGACCCAGTACTTC.

About this clonotype itself: This may be a read error, as it is one base from a much larger clone. This CDR3 reads CATHTVKANYGYTF. The CDR3 DNA follows: TGTGCCACCCATACCGTCAAAGCTAACTATGGCTACACCTTC. The chain couples TRBV19 to TRBJ1-2; D not certain. Trimming removed 10 bases at V and 0 bases at J, with 15 bases between. Germline-derived CDR1 and CDR2 are LNHDA and SQIVND (reference sequence). This CDR3 spans 14 amino acids.

Many counts were recorded for this clonotype. The chain combines TRBV10-3 with TRBJ2-7; 7 positions agree with TRBD2. The CDR3 sequence is 17 residues long. J gave up 3 bases and V 4 bases, and 15 bases lay outside the gene matches. Germline CDR1 is ENHRY and CDR2 is SYGVKD. The CDR3 loop is CAISVDRSGGGDYEQYF. The CDR3 DNA reads TGTGCCATCAGTGTGGACCGTTCGGGGGGAGGCGACTACGAGCAGTACTTC.

This clonotype was recorded a few times. The rearrangement links TRBV5-1 to TRBJ2-7; D is uncertain. Germline V gene sequence: CDR1 SGHRS, CDR2 YFSETQ. The CDR3 consists of 13 residues. Deletions cut 1 base from V and 2 bases from J, with 7 bases between. The CDR3 DNA is TGCGCCAGCAGCTTGAGCGATACCTACGAGCAGTACTTC. This translates into CASSLSDTYEQYF.

This chain connects TRBV5-6 to TRBJ2-1; D is possibly TRBD1 or TRBD2 (5 bases each). Germline V gene data show CDR1 as SGHDT and CDR2 as YYEEEE. With 3 bases removed from V and 8 bases from J, the gap between germline ends came to 15 bases. The CDR3 is made up of 14 amino acids. The CDR3 here is CASSSLRGFDEQFF. CDR3 DNA: TGTGCCAGCAGCTCCCTCCGGGGCTTCGATGAGCAGTTCTTC.

This clonotype came up a few times. The chain has TRBV6-1 and TRBJ2-4; D unclear. Trimming cost V 8 bases and J 6 bases, with 14 bases left between them. The V gene's germline CDR1 is MNHNS and CDR2 SASEGT. This CDR3 comprises 13 residues. This CDR3 is CASVSEKTNIQYF. The CDR3, as DNA: TGTGCCAGCGTCTCCGAGAAAACAAACATTCAGTACTTC.

This clonotype was seen repeatedly, ten times or more. The chain has TRBV7-2 and TRBJ1-6; D not certain. Trimming stripped 5 bases from V and 7 bases from J, with 12 bases between. This CDR3 has 14 residues. Germline V CDR1 and CDR2: SGHTA, FQGNSA. The CDR3 sequence is CASSPSSWNSPLHF. The CDR3 coding sequence is TGTGCCAGCAGCCCCTCGTCGTGGAATTCACCCCTCCACTTT.

About this clonotype: The CDR3 ends on some other residue instead of the conserved phenylalanine or tryptophan, so this is likely a read error. This chain links TRBV27 with TRBJ1-2, with 9 nucleotides matching TRBD1. V shed 7 bases, J shed 6 bases, and the junction held 12 bases outside the gene matches. This CDR3 is built from 15 residues. Per the germline V gene, CDR1 is MNHEY and CDR2 is SMNVEV (reference sequence). The CDR3 reads CASTDSLTGGHGYTS. CDR3 in DNA: TGTGCCAGCACCGACTCTTTAACAGGGGGCCATGGCTACACCTCC.

This clonotype turned up a few times. The chain couples TRBV15 to TRBJ2-3; D possibly corresponds to TRBD1 (7 bases). This CDR3 has 14 residues. Deletions cut 1 base from V and 7 bases from J, with 12 bases between. Per germline, CDR1 LNHNV and CDR2 YYDKDF (reference sequence). CDR3 residues: CATSRGGGGNTQYF. The CDR3 nucleotides read TGTGCCACCAGCAGAGGAGGGGGCGGGAATACGCAGTATTTT. The variable domain in full, with the rest retrieved from reference TRBV15 and TRBJ2-3, is DAMVIQNPRYQVTQFGKPVTLSCSQTLNHNVMYWYQQKSSQAPKLLFHYYDKDFNNEADTPDNFQSRRPNTSFCFLDIRSPGLGDTAMYLCATSRGGGGNTQYFGPGTRLTVL.

The chain carries TRBV28 and TRBJ1-2; possibly TRBD1 for D (6 bases). Germline V gene lookup returns CDR1 MDHEN and CDR2 SYDVKM. V was clipped by 5 bases and J by 6 bases, with 13 bases between them. The CDR3 is 13 amino acids. CDR3 in DNA: TGTGCCAGCAGTCGCAGGGGAGCGAATGGCTACACCTTC. Amino acids: CASSRRGANGYTF.

This clonotype was seen repeatedly, ten times or more. The rearrangement links TRBV5-5 to TRBJ1-2; D not certain. The CDR3 length is 12 residues. The germline V and J ends were trimmed by 1 base and 4 bases, with 5 bases remaining between them. The V gene's germline CDR1 is SGHKS and CDR2 YYEKEE (reference sequence). CDR3: CASSLSTYGYTF. In DNA, the CDR3 is TGTGCCAGCAGCTTGTCTACCTATGGCTACACCTTC.

This clonotype was found many times. The V gene is TRBV7-8, the J gene TRBJ1-6; weak D call: TRBD1 (6 bases). Germline loops: CDR1 SGHVS, CDR2 FQNEAQ. CDR3 size: 14 residues. V was cut by 5 bases and J by 6 bases, with 11 bases left in between. In nucleotides, the CDR3 is TGTGCCAGCAGCCCCAGGGGTAGTAATTCACCCCTCCACTTT. It specifies CASSPRGSNSPLHF.

This clonotype was picked up many times. A much larger clone is a single base away; this may be a read error. The V and J genes are TRBV7-9 and TRBJ1-1; TRBD1 agrees at 8 bases. CDR1 SEHNR and CDR2 FQNEAQ come from the germline V gene (reference sequence). The CDR3 is made up of 14 amino acids. V was clipped by 4 bases and J by 1 base; unmatched bases: 2. The chain's CDR3 is CASSSGTGNTEAFF. Written as DNA, the CDR3 is TGTGCCAGCAGCTCAGGGACAGGGAACACTGAAGCTTTCTTT.

This clonotype was seen at least ten times. The chain links TRBV14 to TRBJ2-1, with 10 positions matching TRBD2. Trimming cost V 1 base and J 0 bases; bases outside gene matches: 9. Germline lookup yields CDR1 SGHDN and CDR2 FVKESK. The CDR3 has 19 residues. The CDR3 protein is CASSQGLAGFLASYNEQFF. Written as DNA, the CDR3 is TGTGCCAGCAGCCAAGGACTAGCGGGCTTTCTTGCCTCCTACAATGAGCAGTTCTTC.

This clonotype was seen many times. The chain recombines TRBV7-8 with TRBJ2-2, with 9 bases fitting TRBD2. This CDR3 has 17 residues. The V segment lost 4 bases and the J segment 6 bases; nucleotides outside the gene matches: 12. Germline CDR1 is SGHVS and CDR2 is FQNEAQ. The CDR3 here is CASSSKLSGGPPGELFF. DNA for the CDR3: TGTGCCAGCAGCTCAAAGCTAAGCGGGGGGCCCCCCGGGGAGCTGTTTTTT.

This clonotype was counted at least ten times. V usage is TRBV7-8 and J usage is TRBJ2-5, with 7 positions matching TRBD2. V lost 3 bases to trimming and J lost 5 bases; unmatched junction nucleotides: 6. Germline assignment: CDR1 SGHVS and CDR2 FQNEAQ. The CDR3 has 14 residues. The CDR3 bases are TGTGCCAGCAGCTTTGGACTAGTCTCGGAGACCCAGTACTTC. Protein product: CASSFGLVSETQYF.

This chain connects TRBV6-6 to TRBJ1-2, with D perhaps matching TRBD1 (5 bases). V lost 6 bases to trimming and J lost 7 bases, with 12 bases between them. In germline, CDR1 is MNHNY, CDR2 SVGAGI (reference sequence). This CDR3 comprises 12 residues. This chain's CDR3 is CASRSGASGYTF. The CDR3 nucleotides are TGTGCCAGCAGATCCGGGGCCTCTGGCTACACCTTC.

In this sample, this clonotype turned up many times. The chain is built from TRBV5-6 and TRBJ2-1, with 8 bases lining up with TRBD2. Looked up from germline, CDR1 is SGHDT and CDR2 is YYEEEE. The CDR3 loop spans 18 amino acids. V dropped 0 bases and J dropped 4; count of bases not matched to a gene: 12. Written as DNA, the CDR3 is TGTGCCAGCAGCTTGGTCGGGTCCAGCGGGAGATTGTACAATGAGCAGTTCTTC. This encodes CASSLVGSSGRLYNEQFF.

This chain links TRBV7-9 with TRBJ2-3; possibly TRBD2 for D (6 bases). V lost 5 bases and J 4 bases, leaving 19 bases between the germline ends. The CDR3 runs to 16 residues. In germline, CDR1 is SEHNR, CDR2 FQNEAQ (reference sequence). The CDR3 bases are TGTGCCAGCAGCCCCCCGGGGAGGACCCCTCCAGATACGCAGTATTTT. It is translated as CASSPPGRTPPDTQYF.

This clonotype was seen a few times. V and J are TRBV6-6 and TRBJ1-1; 7 bases match TRBD1. This CDR3 region has 15 residues. CDR1 is MNHNY and CDR2 is SVGAGI in the germline V gene (reference sequence). Trimming at V came to 4 bases and at J to 1 base, leaving 6 bases not matched to a gene. The chain's CDR3 is CASSSQQGWNTEAFF. For the CDR3, the DNA is TGTGCCAGCAGTTCCCAACAGGGGTGGAACACTGAAGCTTTCTTT.

This clonotype was recorded many times. The V and J genes are TRBV6-2 or TRBV6-3 and TRBJ2-7; 8 positions match TRBD1. Germline V lookup: CDR1 MNHEY, CDR2 SVGEGT. The CDR3 spans 14 residues. The V segment lost 6 bases and the J segment 4 bases; nucleotides outside the gene matches: 8. This CDR3 reads CASRLQGALYEQYF. In DNA form, the CDR3 reads TGTGCCAGCAGACTTCAGGGGGCGTTATACGAGCAGTACTTC.